This passage covers 18 T cell receptor beta chains from one sample sequenced in a study of response to subunit inactivated influenza vaccine. TCRdb called the RT-PCR reads again in MiXCR, with one record for every CDR3 protein. Among 500,000 to 600,000 distinct CDR3 sequences listed, about 11% were seen once. The sample was also linked to a second study, of T cells expressing NK-cell markers. Per that study: cDNA encoding TCR beta was synthesized via 5'RACE template switching incorporating UMIs.

The specimen was PBMCs from blood, collected on the day of vaccination. The receptors were sampled from a man aged 45-60 years who received an inactivated influenza vaccine.

This clonotype showed up just a few times. V and J are TRBV29-1 and TRBJ2-3, with a weak D call TRBD2 (7 bases). The CDR3 is 13 residues long. V was clipped by 7 bases and J by 1 base, with 12 bases between them. CDR1 and CDR2 (germline): SQVTM, ANQGSEA. This chain's CDR3 is CSARGGRTDTQYF. The CDR3 DNA is TGCAGCGCCCGCGGGGGCCGCACAGATACGCAGTATTTT.

This clonotype was observed a handful of times. The chain combines TRBV4-1 with TRBJ1-4, with 7 nucleotides matching TRBD1. From germline, CDR1 is MGHRA and CDR2 YSYEKL. This CDR3 has 15 amino acids. V was pared by 4 bases and J by 8 bases, with 10 bases of the junction left unmatched. The CDR3 region has the DNA TGCGCCAGCAGCCGGGACCAGGGGGAAGGCGAAAAACTGTTTTTT. Residues: CASSRDQGEGEKLFF.

This clonotype was recorded many times. The V gene is TRBV5-1, the J gene TRBJ1-2; 9 bases fit TRBD1. This CDR3 has 15 amino acids. With 4 bases clipped from V and 2 bases from J, the junction kept 6 bases outside the gene matches. CDR1 and CDR2 (germline): SGHRS, YFSETQ. The DNA for the CDR3 is TGCGCCAGCAGCGGACTGACAGGGGGAAACTATGGCTACACCTTC. Protein product: CASSGLTGGNYGYTF.

The V and J genes are TRBV28 and TRBJ2-3; TRBD1 matches at 11 bases. Germline values: CDR1 MDHEN, CDR2 SYDVKM. The V gene end was trimmed by 10 bases and the J gene end by 4 bases; junction bases not matched to a gene: 10. The CDR3 contains 15 residues. The CDR3 sequence: CATNLPGQGADTQYF. The CDR3 DNA reads TGTGCCACCAACCTGCCGGGACAGGGGGCAGATACGCAGTATTTT. Full variable domain (rest looked up from reference TRBV28 and TRBJ2-3): DVKVTQSSRYLVKRTGEKVFLECVQDMDHENMFWYRQDPGLGLRLIYFSYDVKMKEKGDIPEGYSVSREKKERFSLILESASTNQTSMYLCATNLPGQGADTQYFGPGTRLTVL.

This clonotype was counted only a few times. This CDR3 is CSVSRGTSDNEQFF. CDR3 sequence (DNA): TGCAGCGTCTCACGCGGGACATCTGACAATGAGCAGTTCTTC. V gene TRBV29-1 combines with J gene TRBJ2-1, with D perhaps being TRBD1 or TRBD2 (6 bases each). From germline, CDR1 is SQVTM and CDR2 ANQGSEA. There are 14 residues in the CDR3. Trimming cost V 6 bases and J 5 bases, with 17 bases left between them.

The sample holds many counts of this clonotype. The V call is TRBV4-3, the J call TRBJ1-5, with TRBD1 identical over 7 bases. The CDR3 has 14 residues. From germline, CDR1 is LGHNA and CDR2 YSLEER. V shed 2 bases, J shed 7 bases, and the junction held 5 bases outside the gene matches. The CDR3 here is CASSQNRGLQPQHF. The CDR3 DNA sequence: TGCGCCAGCAGCCAAAACAGGGGCTTACAGCCCCAGCATTTT.

This clonotype was counted between two and nine times. The chain combines TRBV5-1 with TRBJ2-1; 13 bases align to TRBD2. V lost 4 bases and J lost 9; bases outside the gene matches: 19. The CDR3 contains 19 residues. Germline CDR1 and CDR2: SGHRS and YFSETQ. CDR3 loop: CASSGTGTSGIGSSGEQFF. The CDR3 DNA reads TGCGCCAGCAGCGGAACCGGGACTAGCGGGATTGGCAGTTCGGGTGAGCAGTTCTTC. Together with reference TRBV5-1 and TRBJ2-1, the CDR3 gives the full variable domain: KAGVTQTPRYLIKTRGQQVTLSCSPISGHRSVSWYQQTPGQGLQFLFEYFSETQRNKGNFPGRFSGRQFSNSRSEMNVSTLELGDSALYLCASSGTGTSGIGSSGEQFFGPGTRLTVL.

This clonotype was seen a handful of times. V gene TRBV4-3 combines with J gene TRBJ2-3, with 10 nucleotides matching TRBD1. V shed 1 base and J 2 bases; nucleotides not matched to a gene: 3. Germline V lookup: CDR1 LGHNA, CDR2 YSLEER. This CDR3 is built from 16 residues. CDR3 in amino acids: CASSQGQGAFTDTQYF. In DNA, the CDR3 is TGCGCCAGCAGCCAAGGACAGGGGGCCTTCACAGATACGCAGTATTTT.

This clonotype was detected only a few times. The chain carries TRBV27 and TRBJ2-1, with 10 nucleotides matching TRBD1. The CDR3 extends over 14 amino acids. Germline V lookup: CDR1 MNHEY, CDR2 SMNVEV (reference sequence). V lost 5 bases, J lost 8 bases, and 6 bases stayed unmatched. CDR3 sequence reads: CASSPGTGVDEQFF. The CDR3 DNA reads TGTGCCAGCAGTCCGGGGACAGGGGTGGATGAGCAGTTCTTC.

This clonotype was detected only a few times. The V call is TRBV29-1, the J call TRBJ1-1; tentatively, D is TRBD1 (5 bases). Trimming cost V 2 bases and J 1 base, with 14 bases left between them. Germline V gene lookup returns CDR1 SQVTM and CDR2 ANQGSEA. CDR3 length: 15 amino acids. The CDR3 bases are TGCAGCGTTGAATACGAGGGGAATGCGAACACTGAAGCTTTCTTT. Its protein product is CSVEYEGNANTEAFF.

This clonotype was detected many times. The chain carries TRBV7-9 and TRBJ2-1, with D unresolved. This CDR3 contains 14 residues. Germline CDR1 and CDR2: SEHNR and FQNEAQ (reference sequence). The V end lost 1 base, the J end lost 3 bases, and 7 bases lay between the germline ends. The CDR3 here is CASSLVGRYNEQFF. CDR3 DNA sequence: TGTGCCAGCAGCTTAGTCGGCCGCTACAATGAGCAGTTCTTC.

This clonotype was counted a few times. V is TRBV12-3 or TRBV12-4 and J is TRBJ2-1, with 9 bases identical to TRBD1. The CDR3 has 15 amino acids. The V and J ends lost 7 bases and 5 bases, in that order; junction bases with no gene match: 9. The CDR3 is CASKPTGTGNNEQFF. DNA of the CDR3: TGTGCCAGCAAACCTACCGGGACAGGGAACAATGAGCAGTTCTTC.

This clonotype turned up a few times. This sequence joins TRBV20-1 and TRBJ1-1; TRBD1 agrees at 10 bases. V lost 6 bases to trimming and J lost 1 base; unmatched junction nucleotides: 5. Germline lookup yields CDR1 DFQATT and CDR2 SNEGSKA (reference sequence). This CDR3 region has 14 residues. CDR3 sequence: CSAPRQGANTEAFF. The CDR3 DNA is TGCAGTGCCCCTAGACAGGGGGCGAACACTGAAGCTTTCTTT.

V usage is TRBV4-2 and J usage is TRBJ2-5; D is unclear. Germline lookup yields CDR1 LGHNA and CDR2 YNFKEQ. This CDR3 contains 16 residues. V gave up 2 bases and J gave up 4 bases, with 17 bases separating them. The CDR3 DNA reads TGTGCCAGCAGCCAATCAAGTGGCGCCACGGGAGAGACCCAGTACTTC. This encodes CASSQSSGATGETQYF.

This clonotype was detected a few times. The genes are TRBV5-1 and TRBJ2-7; 9 bases agree with TRBD2. Unmatched junction bases numbered 7, after V lost 4 bases and J lost 2 bases. Germline V gene sequence: CDR1 SGHRS, CDR2 YFSETQ. This CDR3 comprises 15 residues. For the CDR3, the DNA is TGCGCCAGCAGCCTCCGACTAGCGGAAACCTACGAGCAGTACTTC. Its protein is CASSLRLAETYEQYF.

The chain is built from TRBV12-3 or TRBV12-4 and TRBJ2-1; 10 bases are shared with TRBD2. Trimming at V came to 2 bases and at J to 9 bases, leaving 7 bases not matched to a gene. The CDR3 consists of 15 residues. The CDR3: CASSLMQRGGAEQFF. For the CDR3, the DNA is TGTGCCAGCAGTTTAATGCAGCGGGGGGGCGCTGAGCAGTTCTTC.

This clonotype occurred a few times. The chain combines TRBV27 with TRBJ2-7, with D possibly being TRBD2 (5 bases). Looked up from germline, CDR1 is MNHEY and CDR2 is SMNVEV (reference sequence). V lost 1 base, J lost 2 bases, and 9 bases lay in between. The CDR3 covers 14 residues. CDR3 sequence: CASSLFTGTYEQYF. CDR3 coding DNA: TGTGCCAGCAGTTTATTTACGGGGACCTACGAGCAGTACTTC.

The chain employs TRBV10-3 and TRBJ2-7; D is unresolved. The length of the CDR3 is 13 residues. The V and J ends lost 10 bases and 6 bases respectively, with 19 bases between them. In germline, CDR1 is ENHRY, CDR2 SYGVKD. The chain's CDR3 is CATRALENGEQYF. The CDR3 DNA follows: TGTGCCACCCGGGCCCTCGAGAATGGCGAGCAGTACTTC.